A selection of T cell receptor beta chains follows, all from one sample in a study of blood T cell repertoires in COVID-19. Clones were sequenced by immunoSEQ multiplex PCR, and TCRdb holds only the in-frame ones, with some missing. This table holds about 250,000 clones, more than 75% found once. The sequenced material came from PBMCs or T cells enriched from blood (not recorded which). These receptors all come from a man aged 35 to 55 who had recovered from COVID-19. CDR3s include the opening cysteine and the closing phenylalanine or tryptophan. The order of the fields is clone size, V gene, D gene, J gene, CDR3 protein, CDR3 DNA. The D gene is left open where the match is weak. The size of a clone is reported for some rows only, either as once, few or many, or as a class for expanded clones.

clone_size: NA
v_call: TRBV24-1
d_call: NA
j_call: TRBJ2-5
cdr3_aa: CATRRMASRIQETQYF
cdr3_nt: TGTGCCACCAGGAGGATGGCTAGCAGAATACAAGAGACCCAGTACTTC

clone_size: NA
v_call: TRBV7-9
d_call: NA
j_call: TRBJ1-6
cdr3_aa: CASSLVLGDNSPLHF
cdr3_nt: TGTGCCAGCAGCTTAGTACTCGGAGATAATTCACCCCTCCACTTT

clone_size: once
v_call: TRBV30
d_call: NA
j_call: TRBJ1-2
cdr3_aa: CAWSVLYLGHSKAGYTF
cdr3_nt: TGTGCCTGGAGTGTACTGTATTTGGGACACTCGAAGGCTGGCTACACCTTC

clone_size: once
v_call: TRBV7-9
d_call: NA
j_call: TRBJ2-7
cdr3_aa: CASSLGLTGLTYEQCF
cdr3_nt: TGTGCCAGCAGCTTAGGGTTGACGGGTCTTACCTACGAGCAGTGCTTC

clone_size: NA
v_call: TRBV4-1
d_call: NA
j_call: TRBJ1-5
cdr3_aa: CASSYHGSNQPQHF
cdr3_nt: TGCGCCAGCAGTTATCACGGTAGCAATCAGCCCCAGCATTTT

clone_size: NA
v_call: TRBV9
d_call: TRBD2
j_call: TRBJ2-1
cdr3_aa: CASSVASGRARGEQFF
cdr3_nt: TGTGCCAGCAGCGTAGCTAGCGGGAGGGCCCGGGGCGAGCAGTTCTTC

clone_size: once
v_call: TRBV28
d_call: NA
j_call: TRBJ1-3
cdr3_aa: CASSFWAPSGNTIYF
cdr3_nt: TGTGCCAGCAGTTTTTGGGCCCCCTCTGGAAACACCATATATTTT

clone_size: NA
v_call: TRBV2
d_call: TRBD1
j_call: TRBJ2-5
cdr3_aa: CASSYTPLNRGRSETQYF
cdr3_nt: TGTGCCAGCAGCTACACACCTCTAAACAGGGGGCGGAGTGAGACCCAGTACTTC

clone_size: NA
v_call: TRBV5-1
d_call: TRBD2
j_call: TRBJ2-1
cdr3_aa: CASSLVGGLGGNEQFF
cdr3_nt: TGCGCCAGCAGCTTGGTCGGGGGACTAGGAGGCAATGAGCAGTTCTTC

clone_size: NA
v_call: TRBV24-1
d_call: NA
j_call: TRBJ2-1
cdr3_aa: CATSPLGDEQFF
cdr3_nt: TGTGCCACCAGTCCTCTAGGAGATGAGCAGTTCTTC

clone_size: NA
v_call: TRBV19
d_call: NA
j_call: TRBJ1-5
cdr3_aa: CASSIDDGSNQPQHF
cdr3_nt: TGTGCCAGTAGTATAGATGATGGCAGCAATCAGCCCCAGCATTTT

clone_size: NA
v_call: TRBV5-8
d_call: NA
j_call: TRBJ1-2
cdr3_aa: CASSLDGGAHRYTF
cdr3_nt: TGTGCCAGCAGCTTGGATGGGGGGGCCCATCGCTACACCTTC

clone_size: NA
v_call: TRBV5-5
d_call: NA
j_call: TRBJ1-2
cdr3_aa: CASNPQGYGYTF
cdr3_nt: TGTGCCAGCAACCCTCAGGGATATGGCTACACCTTC

clone_size: NA
v_call: TRBV7-6
d_call: TRBD2
j_call: TRBJ2-7
cdr3_aa: CASSFNAGLAGAEQYF
cdr3_nt: TGTGCCAGCAGCTTTAACGCCGGACTAGCGGGAGCCGAGCAGTACTTC

clone_size: few
v_call: TRBV7-2
d_call: TRBD2
j_call: TRBJ2-7
cdr3_aa: CASSPRVAGAYEQYF
cdr3_nt: TGTGCCAGCAGCCCCCGGGTAGCGGGGGCCTACGAGCAGTACTTC

clone_size: NA
v_call: TRBV12-5
d_call: NA
j_call: TRBJ1-1
cdr3_aa: CASAPRLSNTEAFF
cdr3_nt: TGTGCTAGTGCCCCGAGATTAAGTAACACTGAAGCTTTCTTT

clone_size: NA
v_call: TRBV28
d_call: TRBD1
j_call: TRBJ1-6
cdr3_aa: CASSLGQGASTPLHF
cdr3_nt: TGTGCCAGCAGTTTAGGGCAGGGGGCCTCGACACCCCTCCACTTT

clone_size: NA
v_call: TRBV30
d_call: NA
j_call: TRBJ2-7
cdr3_aa: CAWSVFIDVDEQYF
cdr3_nt: TGTGCCTGGAGTGTCTTTATCGATGTAGACGAGCAGTACTTC

clone_size: NA
v_call: TRBV7-3
d_call: TRBD2
j_call: TRBJ2-7
cdr3_aa: CASSSGTSGYEQYF
cdr3_nt: TGTGCCAGCAGCTCCGGGACTAGCGGCTACGAGCAGTACTTC